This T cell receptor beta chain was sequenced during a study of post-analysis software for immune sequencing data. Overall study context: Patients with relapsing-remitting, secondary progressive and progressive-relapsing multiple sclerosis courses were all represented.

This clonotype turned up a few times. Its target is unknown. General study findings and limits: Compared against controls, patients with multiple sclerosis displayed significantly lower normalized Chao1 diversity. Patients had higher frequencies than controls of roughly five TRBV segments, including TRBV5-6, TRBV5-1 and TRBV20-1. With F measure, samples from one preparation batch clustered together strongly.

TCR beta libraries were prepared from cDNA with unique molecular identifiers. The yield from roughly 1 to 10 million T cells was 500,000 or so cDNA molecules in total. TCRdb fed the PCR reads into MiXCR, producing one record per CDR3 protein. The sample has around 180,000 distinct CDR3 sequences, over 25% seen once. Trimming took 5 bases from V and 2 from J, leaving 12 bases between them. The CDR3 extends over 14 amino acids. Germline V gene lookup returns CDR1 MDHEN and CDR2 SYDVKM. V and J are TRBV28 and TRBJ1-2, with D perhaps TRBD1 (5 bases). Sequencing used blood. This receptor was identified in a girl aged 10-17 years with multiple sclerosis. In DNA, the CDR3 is TGTGCCAGCAGTGACCTCAGGGCAAACTATGGCTACACCTTC. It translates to CASSDLRANYGYTF.